This TCR beta chain was identified during a study of regulatory T cells in long-lasting Graves disease. This clonotype was seen ten or more times. Time point defined: newly diagnosed GD, antithyroid drugs for less than 3 months. TCR sequences were obtained from RNA taken from PBMCs. Building the TCR beta libraries relied on iRepertoire HTBI primers, and CDR3 regions underwent Arm-PCR. Each CDR3 protein gets one entry after TCRdb re-called the multiplex PCR reads with MiXCR. The profile shows fewer than 450,000 distinct CDR3 sequences, about 15% of them singletons. Another study also made use of these data, one on T cells in Graves' hyperthyroidism and ophthalmopathy.

This receptor was taken from a woman aged 40-49 years with Graves disease. The sample here was peripheral blood mononuclear cells (PBMCs), taken at new diagnosis, from a patient treated with antithyroid drugs.

CDR3 loop: CASSQVLRTNEKLFF. The DNA for the CDR3 is TGTGCCAGCAGCCAAGTTCTAAGGACGAATGAAAAACTGTTTTTT. The chain recombines TRBV3-1 with TRBJ1-4; D is unclear. V was pared by 1 base and J by 5 bases, with 11 bases between. CDR3 length: 15 amino acids. Germline loops: CDR1 LGHDT, CDR2 YNNKEL (reference sequence).